A single sample is the source of the 16 T cell receptor beta chains below, sequenced in a study of T cell repertoires in cytomegalovirus infection. MiXCR, applied by TCRdb to the reads, yields one record per CDR3 protein. The data hold roughly 150,000 distinct CDR3 sequences, with around a quarter observed a single time. Sequencing input: PBMCs. Source of these receptors: a human donor in good health (CMV status not recorded). Some clones in this sample may be carry-over from other donors' samples.

The V call is TRBV18, the J call TRBJ1-5, with D possibly TRBD1 on 6 matching bases. Germline V gene sequence: CDR1 KGHSH, CDR2 LQKENI. The CDR3 has 14 amino acids. Trimming cost V 2 bases and J 7 bases, with 12 bases left between them. The CDR3 sequence is CASSPGQIRQPQHF. Here the CDR3 DNA reads TGTGCCAGCTCACCAGGACAGATTCGGCAGCCCCAGCATTTT.

This clonotype was recorded a few times. The chain uses TRBV7-2 and TRBJ1-2, with D unresolved. V lost 4 bases, J lost 4 bases, and 10 bases lay in between. CDR3 length: 13 residues. The germline gives CDR1 SGHTA, CDR2 FQGNSA. The CDR3 nucleotides are TGTGCCAGCAGCTCGATTCTCTCCTATGGCTACACCTTC. This gives the protein CASSSILSYGYTF.

A few counts support this clonotype. The chain carries TRBV12-3 or TRBV12-4 and TRBJ1-1, with D hard to call. V was pared by 4 bases and J by 1 base, with 13 bases between. CDR3 length: 15 residues. The CDR3 is CASSSPVLGNTEAFF. The CDR3 DNA sequence: TGTGCCAGCAGTTCCCCCGTATTAGGGAACACTGAAGCTTTCTTT.

The chain has TRBV29-1 and TRBJ1-1; the D is unclear. Germline lookup yields CDR1 SQVTM and CDR2 ANQGSEA. This CDR3 has 11 residues. V was pared by 4 bases and J by 5 bases, with 8 bases between. CDR3 in amino acids: CSVGELTEAFF. Written as DNA, the CDR3 is TGCAGCGTTGGGGAATTAACTGAAGCTTTCTTT. The full variable domain, with the rest looked up from reference TRBV29-1 and TRBJ1-1, is SAVISQKPSRDICQRGTSLTIQCQVDSQVTMMFWYRQQPGQSLTLIATANQGSEATYESGFVIDKFPISRPNLTFSTLTVSNMSPEDSSIYLCSVGELTEAFFGQGTRLTVV.

This clonotype was detected ten times or more. The DNA for the CDR3 is TGTGCCAGCAGAGGGACAGTTGACACTGAAGCTTTCTTT. Protein product: CASRGTVDTEAFF. The chain has TRBV6-1 and TRBJ1-1, with 7 bases fitting TRBD1. The V and J ends lost 6 bases and 3 bases, in that order; junction bases with no gene match: 4. Germline CDR1 is MNHNS and CDR2 is SASEGT. The length of the CDR3 is 13 residues.

Ten or more counts support this clonotype. CDR3: CASSLALGLQETQYF. The CDR3 coding sequence is TGTGCCAGCAGCTTAGCTTTGGGGCTCCAAGAGACCCAGTACTTC. V gene TRBV7-2 combines with J gene TRBJ2-5, with D tentatively TRBD1 (5 bases). Germline V gene lookup returns CDR1 SGHTA and CDR2 FQGNSA. V was trimmed by 0 bases and J by 1 base, leaving 9 bases between them. CDR3 size: 15 residues.

This clonotype was counted at least ten times. The chain recombines TRBV2 with TRBJ1-2, with D possibly TRBD1 on 5 matching bases. The germline V gene encodes CDR1 SNHLY and CDR2 FYNNEI. This CDR3 contains 14 residues. Trimming stripped 1 base from V and 5 bases from J, with 11 bases between. CDR3 nucleotides: TGTGCCAGCAGTGAAGATACCGCAGGGTATGGCTACACCTTC. This translates into CASSEDTAGYGYTF. Filled out from reference TRBV2 and TRBJ1-2, the complete variable domain reads EPEVTQTPSHQVTQMGQEVILRCVPISNHLYFYWYRQILGQKVEFLVSFYNNEISEKSEIFDDQFSVERPDGSNFTLKIRSTKLEDSAMYFCASSEDTAGYGYTFGSGTRLTVV.

V is TRBV20-1 and J is TRBJ1-5; D is unresolved. The V end was cut by 3 bases, the J end by 4 bases, with 22 bases between. Germline CDR1 and CDR2: DFQATT and SNEGSKA (reference sequence). The CDR3 sequence is 17 residues long. The CDR3 loop reads CSASPSSRLGGNQPQHF. CDR3 bases: TGCAGTGCTAGCCCCTCCTCAAGGCTCGGAGGGAATCAGCCCCAGCATTTT.

In this sample, this clonotype turned up many times. The chain combines TRBV11-2 with TRBJ2-7; perhaps TRBD1 as D (7 bases). V lost 4 bases, J lost 1 base, and 17 bases lay in between. In germline, CDR1 is SGHAT, CDR2 FQNNGV. The CDR3 sequence is 16 residues long. CDR3 sequence: CASSSTRGRVSYEQYF. CDR3 DNA: TGTGCCAGCAGCTCGACTAGGGGGCGAGTTTCCTACGAGCAGTACTTC.

This clonotype was seen more than once but under ten times. The gene calls are TRBV25-1 and TRBJ2-1; 7 nucleotides line up with TRBD2. There are 13 residues in the CDR3. After removal of 6 bases from V and 7 bases from J, the junction contained 6 bases not matched to a gene. In germline, CDR1 is MGHDK, CDR2 SYGVNS. As DNA, the CDR3 is TGTGCCAGCAGAGTAAAAGCGGGAAATGAGCAGTTCTTC. It encodes CASRVKAGNEQFF. Supplemented by reference TRBV25-1 and TRBJ2-1, the full variable domain reads EADIYQTPRYLVIGTGKKITLECSQTMGHDKMYWYQQDPGMELHLIHYSYGVNSTEKGDLSSESTVSRIRTEHFPLTLESARPSHTSQYLCASRVKAGNEQFFGPGTRLTVL.

This clonotype has just a few counts. The chain has TRBV20-1 and TRBJ2-3; 9 bases line up with TRBD2. This CDR3 is 16 amino acids long. V was clipped by 1 base and J by 4 bases; unmatched bases: 9. Germline lookup yields CDR1 DFQATT and CDR2 SNEGSKA (reference sequence). Here the CDR3 reads CSARAKLAGYADTQYF. The CDR3 nucleotides are TGCAGTGCTAGAGCGAAACTAGCGGGCTACGCAGATACGCAGTATTTT.

This chain links TRBV15 with TRBJ1-6; weak D call: TRBD1 (5 bases). CDR1 is LNHNV and CDR2 is YYDKDF in the germline V gene (reference sequence). This CDR3 comprises 15 residues. V was cut by 5 bases and J by 5 bases, with 13 bases left in between. CDR3 sequence: CATSWTGGDNSPLHF. Here the CDR3 DNA reads TGTGCCACCAGCTGGACCGGGGGGGATAATTCACCCCTCCACTTT.

The chain combines TRBV12-3 or TRBV12-4 with TRBJ2-2; TRBD2 agrees at 12 bases. The trim removed 4 bases at V and 3 bases at J, leaving 9 bases unmatched. The CDR3 spans 18 residues. The CDR3 loop reads CASSSSQGLAGHTGELFF. In nucleotides, the CDR3 is TGTGCCAGCAGTTCCTCACAGGGACTAGCGGGCCACACCGGGGAGCTGTTTTTT.

This clonotype was observed at least ten times. Mismatch with germline at one junction end may stem from a read error. The rearrangement uses TRBV7-9 and TRBJ1-1; D uncertain. From germline, CDR1 is SEHNR and CDR2 FQNEAQ (reference sequence). This CDR3 contains 12 residues. The DNA for the CDR3 is TGTGCCAGCAGCTTAGAGTCGACTGGAGCTTTCTTT. Translated: CASSLESTGAFF.

This clonotype has a count of ten or more. The J gene is TRBJ2-5, the V gene TRBV7-2; D call uncertain. The ends were cut back, 5 bases at V and 5 bases at J, with 12 bases in the middle. Per germline, CDR1 SGHTA and CDR2 FQGNSA. This CDR3 contains 13 residues. In DNA, the CDR3 is TGTGCCAGCAGCCCTCGGCCCAAGGAGACCCAGTACTTC. Residues: CASSPRPKETQYF.

This clonotype was observed a handful of times. The chain recombines TRBV6-5 with TRBJ1-4; D is unresolved. Looked up from germline, CDR1 is MNHEY and CDR2 is SVGAGI. This CDR3 comprises 15 residues. V was trimmed by 4 bases and J by 6 bases, leaving 15 bases between them. The CDR3 here is CASSSAGSVDEKLFF. The CDR3 DNA follows: TGTGCCAGCAGTTCCGCCGGGTCAGTAGATGAAAAACTGTTTTTT.